This record concerns one T cell receptor (beta chain) sequence. Looked up from germline, CDR1 is SGHRS and CDR2 is YFSETQ. CDR3 length: 14 residues. Germline trimming cut 2 bases from V and 6 bases from J; bases unmatched to any gene: 7. HTBI primers from iRepertoire and Arm-PCR of CDR3 regions yielded the TCR beta libraries. TCRdb re-analysed the multiplex PCR reads in MiXCR, keeping a single row per CDR3 protein. Of about 560,000 distinct CDR3 sequences in the sample, about 16% were seen once. The time point denotes: newly diagnosed GD, antithyroid drugs for less than 3 months. TCR sequences were obtained from RNA taken from PBMCs. The sample comes from a study of regulatory T cells in long-lasting Graves disease. The same sample was also studied in work on T cells in Graves' hyperthyroidism and ophthalmopathy. That work states: Pregnant or lactating patients were excluded, as were those with uncontrolled infection or other autoimmune disease.

The specimen was peripheral blood mononuclear cells (PBMCs), collected at new diagnosis, from a patient treated with antithyroid drugs. The chain has TRBV5-1 and TRBJ2-7, with 8 bases identical to TRBD1. The sequence was collected from a man aged 18 to 30 with Graves disease. CDR3 in amino acids: CASSFLGQGTEQYF. CDR3 in DNA: TGCGCCAGCAGCTTTTTAGGACAGGGTACCGAGCAGTACTTC.